This T cell receptor beta chain was captured by sequencing in a study of CD8 T cells in Susac syndrome. This clonotype was picked up a small number of times. Reverse transcription of 0.5 to 1 ug RNA was carried out with random hexamers. The method of amplification for TCR beta CDR3 was immunoSEQ multiplex PCR, covering 54 Vbeta and 13 Jbeta. MiXCR, applied by TCRdb to the immunoSEQ multiplex PCR reads, yields one record per CDR3 protein. The table shows some 68,000 distinct CDR3 sequences, with 93% occurring only once. This CDR3 is 12 amino acids long. The V gene's germline CDR1 is LGHDT and CDR2 YNNKEL (reference sequence). V gave up 0 bases and J gave up 9 bases, with 9 bases separating them.

The TCR was taken from a human donor with Susac syndrome. The sequenced sample was CD4+ T cells from PBMCs. The V call is TRBV3-1, the J call TRBJ2-7; D not resolved. As DNA, the CDR3 is TGTGCCAGCAGCCAAGAACGGTCGGGGCAGTACTTC. As protein: CASSQERSGQYF.